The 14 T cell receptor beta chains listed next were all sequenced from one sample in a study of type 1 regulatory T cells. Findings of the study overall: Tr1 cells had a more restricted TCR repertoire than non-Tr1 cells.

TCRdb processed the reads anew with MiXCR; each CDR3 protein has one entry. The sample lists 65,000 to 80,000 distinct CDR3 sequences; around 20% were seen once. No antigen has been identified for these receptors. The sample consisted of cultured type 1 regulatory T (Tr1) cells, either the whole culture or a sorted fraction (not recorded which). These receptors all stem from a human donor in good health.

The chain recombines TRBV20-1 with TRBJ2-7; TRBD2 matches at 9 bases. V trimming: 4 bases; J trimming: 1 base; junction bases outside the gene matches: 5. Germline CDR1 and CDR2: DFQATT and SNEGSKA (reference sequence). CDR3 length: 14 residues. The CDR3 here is CSATPSGKSYEQYF. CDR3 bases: TGCAGTGCTACACCTAGCGGGAAATCCTACGAGCAGTACTTC.

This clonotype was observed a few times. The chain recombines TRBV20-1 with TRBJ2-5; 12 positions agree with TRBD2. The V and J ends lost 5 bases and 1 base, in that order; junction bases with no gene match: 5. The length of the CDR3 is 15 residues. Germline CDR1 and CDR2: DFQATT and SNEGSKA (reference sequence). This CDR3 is CSAPGLAGFQETQYF. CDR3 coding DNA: TGCAGTGCTCCGGGACTAGCGGGTTTCCAAGAGACCCAGTACTTC.

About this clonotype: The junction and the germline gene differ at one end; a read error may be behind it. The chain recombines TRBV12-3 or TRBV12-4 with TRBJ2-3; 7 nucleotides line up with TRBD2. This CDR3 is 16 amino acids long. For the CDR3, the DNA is TGTACCAGCAGTTACCCCGGGGGGTCTGGGGCAGATACGCAGTATTTT. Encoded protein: CTSSYPGGSGADTQYF.

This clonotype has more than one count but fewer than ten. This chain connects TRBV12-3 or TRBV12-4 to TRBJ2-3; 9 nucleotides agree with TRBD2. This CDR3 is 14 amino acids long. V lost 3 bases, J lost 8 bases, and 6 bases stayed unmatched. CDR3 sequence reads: CASSLGGRAGTQYF. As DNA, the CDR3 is TGTGCCAGCAGTTTGGGCGGGAGGGCCGGTACGCAGTATTTT.

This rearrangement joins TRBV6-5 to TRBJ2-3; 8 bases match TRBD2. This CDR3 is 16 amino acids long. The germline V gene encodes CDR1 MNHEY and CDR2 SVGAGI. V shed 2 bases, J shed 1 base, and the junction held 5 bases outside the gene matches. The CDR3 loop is CASSYLSGSRTDTQYF. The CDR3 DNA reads TGTGCCAGCAGTTACCTGAGCGGGAGCCGCACAGATACGCAGTATTTT.

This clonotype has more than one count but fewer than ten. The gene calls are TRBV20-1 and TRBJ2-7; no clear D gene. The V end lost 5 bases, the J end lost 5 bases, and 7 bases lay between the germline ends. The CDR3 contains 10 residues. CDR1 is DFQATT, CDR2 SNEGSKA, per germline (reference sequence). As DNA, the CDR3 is TGCAGTGCTTGGACGAACGAGCAGTACTTC. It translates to CSAWTNEQYF.

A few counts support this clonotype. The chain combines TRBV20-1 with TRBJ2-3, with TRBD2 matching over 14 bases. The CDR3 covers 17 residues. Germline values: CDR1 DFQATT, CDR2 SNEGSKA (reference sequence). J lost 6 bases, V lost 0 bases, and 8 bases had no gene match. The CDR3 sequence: CSARDVGLAGVPDTQYF. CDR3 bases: TGCAGTGCTAGAGATGTGGGACTAGCGGGAGTACCCGATACGCAGTATTTT.

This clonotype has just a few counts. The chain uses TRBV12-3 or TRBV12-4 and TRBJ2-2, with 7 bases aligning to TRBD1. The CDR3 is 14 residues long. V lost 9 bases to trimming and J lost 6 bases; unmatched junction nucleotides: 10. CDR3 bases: TGTGCCAGTCGGCAAGGGGGCGCCTCCGGGGAGCTGTTTTTT. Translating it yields CASRQGGASGELFF.

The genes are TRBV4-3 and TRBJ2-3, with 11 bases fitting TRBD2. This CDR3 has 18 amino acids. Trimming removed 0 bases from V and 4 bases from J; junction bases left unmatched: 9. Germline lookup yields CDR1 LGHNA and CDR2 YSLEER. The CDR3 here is CASSQDSLAGGRADTQYF. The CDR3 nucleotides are TGCGCCAGCAGCCAAGATTCTCTAGCGGGAGGAAGGGCAGATACGCAGTATTTT.

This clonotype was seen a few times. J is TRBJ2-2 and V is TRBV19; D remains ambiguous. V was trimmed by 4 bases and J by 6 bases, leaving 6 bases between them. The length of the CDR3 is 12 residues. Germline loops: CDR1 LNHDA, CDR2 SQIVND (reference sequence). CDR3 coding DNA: TGTGCCAGTAGTAACGGGCCCGGGGAGCTGTTTTTT. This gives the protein CASSNGPGELFF. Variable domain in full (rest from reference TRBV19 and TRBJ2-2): DGGITQSPKYLFRKEGQNVTLSCEQNLNHDAMYWYRQDPGQGLRLIYYSQIVNDFQKGDIAEGYSVSREKKESFPLTVTSAQKNPTAFYLCASSNGPGELFFGEGSRLTVL.

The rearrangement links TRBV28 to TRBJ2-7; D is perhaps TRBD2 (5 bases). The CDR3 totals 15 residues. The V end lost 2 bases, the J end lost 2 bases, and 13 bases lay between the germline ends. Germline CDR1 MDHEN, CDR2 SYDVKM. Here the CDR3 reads CASSLEGGSTYEQYF. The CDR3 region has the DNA TGTGCCAGCAGTTTAGAGGGCGGTAGCACCTACGAGCAGTACTTC.

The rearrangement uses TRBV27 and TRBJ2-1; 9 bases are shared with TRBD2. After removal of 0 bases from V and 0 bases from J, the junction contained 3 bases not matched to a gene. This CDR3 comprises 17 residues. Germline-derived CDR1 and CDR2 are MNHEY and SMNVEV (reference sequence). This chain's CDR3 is CASSLSSGGPSYNEQFF. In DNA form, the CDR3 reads TGTGCCAGCAGTTTATCTAGCGGGGGCCCCTCCTACAATGAGCAGTTCTTC.

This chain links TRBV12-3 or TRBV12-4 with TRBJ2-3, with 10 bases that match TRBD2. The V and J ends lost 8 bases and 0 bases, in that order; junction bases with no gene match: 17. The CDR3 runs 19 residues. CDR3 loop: CASCYIGIAGGKSTDTQYF. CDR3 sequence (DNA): TGTGCCAGCTGCTATATTGGGATAGCGGGAGGAAAGAGCACAGATACGCAGTATTTT.

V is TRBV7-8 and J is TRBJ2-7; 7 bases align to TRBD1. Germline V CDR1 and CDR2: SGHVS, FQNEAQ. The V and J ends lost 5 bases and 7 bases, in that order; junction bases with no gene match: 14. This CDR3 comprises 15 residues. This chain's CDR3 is CASSTISTGSGEQYF. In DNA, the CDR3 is TGTGCCAGCAGCACCATATCGACAGGGAGTGGAGAGCAGTACTTC.